This TCR beta chain was found in a study of blood T cell repertoires in COVID-19. The overall study: Nucleic acid was either cDNA or gDNA, and it came from T cells, B-cell-depleted T cells, or PBMCs.

This CDR3 spans 15 amino acids. Germline lookup yields CDR1 ENHRY and CDR2 SYGVKD. Trimming cost V 11 bases and J 0 bases, with 17 bases left between them. Clinical histories supplied by participants themselves formed the basis of cohort assignment. Recovery among Cohort 3 donors was established by two negative PCRs, clearance, or symptom resolution. Profiling relied on immunoSEQ multiplex PCR, and the TCRdb table lists in-frame clones only, not all of them. The sample shows 350,000 to 400,000 clones, 88% of them seen only once. Sequencing was done on a sample of PBMCs or T cells enriched from blood (not recorded which). This sequence was found in a woman between 18 and 30 years old who had recovered from COVID-19. V and J are TRBV10-3 and TRBJ1-3; D remains ambiguous. The CDR3 nucleotides read TGTGCCTCCCTCCAGGCCTTCTCCTCTGGAAACACCATATATTTT. It is translated as CASLQAFSSGNTIYF.